This is a list of T cell receptor beta chains from one sample in a study of beta chain features in type 1 diabetes. Profiled with immunoSEQ multiplex PCR; TCRdb holds only in-frame clones, not every one. The sample has some 270,000 clones; over 12% are singletons. Input material: naive CD4+ T cells from blood. The receptor source for this set is a woman between 35 and 50 years old in good health. Both conserved end residues are part of each CDR3. The D gene is left open where the match is weak. Some rows have no size entry. The others give once, few or many, or a class for an expanded clone.

v_gene: TRBV25-1
abundance: .
d_gene: .
len: 18
j_gene: TRBJ1-6
CDR3aa: CASSEYTGKGPYNSPLHF
CDR3nt: TGTGCCAGCAGTGAATATACAGGGAAGGGACCCTATAATTCACCCCTCCACTTT

v_gene: TRBV5-1
abundance: .
d_gene: TRBD1
len: 15
j_gene: TRBJ2-6
CDR3aa: CASSLEGAGANVLTF
CDR3nt: TGCGCCAGCAGCTTGGAGGGGGCGGGGGCCAACGTCCTGACTTTC

v_gene: TRBV9
abundance: .
d_gene: .
len: 16
j_gene: TRBJ1-3
CDR3aa: CASSILGQTSGNTIYF
CDR3nt: TGTGCCAGCAGCATCTTGGGACAAACCTCTGGAAACACCATATATTTT

v_gene: TRBV5-6
abundance: .
d_gene: .
len: 13
j_gene: TRBJ2-7
CDR3aa: CASTDGGSHEQYF
CDR3nt: TGTGCCAGCACTGACGGGGGTTCCCACGAGCAGTACTTC

v_gene: TRBV2
abundance: .
d_gene: TRBD1
len: 14
j_gene: TRBJ2-5
CDR3aa: CASIKDRGQETQYF
CDR3nt: TGTGCCAGCATTAAGGACAGGGGCCAAGAGACCCAGTACTTC

v_gene: TRBV19
abundance: .
d_gene: TRBD2
len: 14
j_gene: TRBJ2-1
CDR3aa: CASSVAASGNEQFF
CDR3nt: TGTGCCAGTAGTGTTGCGGCTAGCGGCAATGAGCAGTTCTTC

v_gene: TRBV7-9
abundance: .
d_gene: TRBD1
len: 13
j_gene: TRBJ2-1
CDR3aa: CASAGTENNEQFF
CDR3nt: TGTGCCAGCGCCGGGACAGAAAACAATGAGCAGTTCTTC

v_gene: TRBV9
abundance: few
d_gene: .
len: 17
j_gene: TRBJ1-6
CDR3aa: CASSSPKSGSYNSPLHF
CDR3nt: TGTGCCAGCAGCTCCCCGAAGTCGGGCTCCTATAATTCACCCCTCCACTTT

v_gene: TRBV10-1
abundance: .
d_gene: .
len: 14
j_gene: TRBJ2-7
CDR3aa: CASSEQQGEDEQYF
CDR3nt: TGCGCCAGCAGTGAGCAACAGGGTGAGGACGAGCAGTACTTC

v_gene: TRBV7-2
abundance: .
d_gene: .
len: 16
j_gene: TRBJ1-6
CDR3aa: CASSLGAVYYNSPLHF
CDR3nt: TGTGCCAGCAGCTTAGGGGCAGTATATTATAATTCACCCCTCCACTTT

v_gene: TRBV11-2
abundance: few
d_gene: TRBD2
len: 18
j_gene: TRBJ2-1
CDR3aa: CASSLGTSGARSGDEQFF
CDR3nt: TGTGCCAGCAGCTTAGGAACTAGCGGGGCCCGAAGTGGGGATGAGCAGTTCTTC

v_gene: TRBV27
abundance: .
d_gene: TRBD2
len: 16
j_gene: TRBJ2-3
CDR3aa: CASSLYRGVGGDTQYF
CDR3nt: TGTGCCAGCAGTTTATACCGGGGGGTTGGTGGAGATACGCAGTATTTT

v_gene: TRBV25-1
abundance: many
d_gene: .
len: 13
j_gene: TRBJ2-3
CDR3aa: CASSERGTDTQYF
CDR3nt: TGTGCCAGCAGTGAACGCGGCACAGATACGCAGTATTTT

v_gene: TRBV2
abundance: .
d_gene: TRBD1
len: 16
j_gene: TRBJ1-5
CDR3aa: CASSNGRGGADQPQHF
CDR3nt: TGTGCCAGCAGTAACGGTCGAGGGGGCGCGGATCAGCCCCAGCATTTT

v_gene: TRBV5-1
abundance: .
d_gene: TRBD1
len: 13
j_gene: TRBJ1-1
CDR3aa: CASSLGGQGEAFF
CDR3nt: TGCGCCAGCAGCTTGGGGGGACAGGGTGAAGCTTTCTTT